This TCR beta chain was documented in a study of cytomegalovirus exposure and HLA in healthy donors. V was clipped by 0 bases and J by 4 bases; unmatched bases: 4. This CDR3 region has 15 residues. The germline V gene encodes CDR1 SGDLS and CDR2 YYNGEE. Profiled with immunoSEQ multiplex PCR; TCRdb holds only in-frame clones, not every one. There are some 230,000 clones in the sample; around nine tenths occur only once, and around 1% lies in the top ten. This chain connects TRBV9 to TRBJ1-3; 7 bases are a match to TRBD1. Sample: PBMCs. The origin of this receptor is a woman aged 18-29 years in good health and CMV-seronegative. CDR3 nucleotide sequence: TGTGCCAGCAGCGTAGGACAGGGTGGCGGAAACACCATATATTTT. Its translation: CASSVGQGGGNTIYF.